This T cell receptor (beta chain) came from a study of cytomegalovirus exposure and HLA in healthy donors. Notes on this clone: Its matching antigen is unknown.

Primers included in the PCR were 60 Vbeta and 13 Jbeta primers. Sequencing used immunoSEQ multiplex PCR; TCRdb keeps in-frame clones, though not all of them. This table holds over 80,000 clones, over 65% found once. Whole-study results and caveats: In a later analysis, common viral pathogens appeared linked to several of the most significant clusters.

This TCR was sampled from a woman in her late teens or twenties in good health and CMV-seropositive. The source material was PBMCs.

CDR3 in amino acids: CSVDKSSGSRREQYF. The CDR3, as DNA: TGCAGCGTTGATAAAAGTAGCGGGAGTAGGAGGGAGCAGTACTTC. The chain carries TRBV29-1 and TRBJ2-7; 9 bases match TRBD2. CDR3 length: 15 residues. V shed 3 bases, J shed 7 bases, and the junction held 13 bases outside the gene matches. Germline V lookup: CDR1 SQVTM, CDR2 ANQGSEA.